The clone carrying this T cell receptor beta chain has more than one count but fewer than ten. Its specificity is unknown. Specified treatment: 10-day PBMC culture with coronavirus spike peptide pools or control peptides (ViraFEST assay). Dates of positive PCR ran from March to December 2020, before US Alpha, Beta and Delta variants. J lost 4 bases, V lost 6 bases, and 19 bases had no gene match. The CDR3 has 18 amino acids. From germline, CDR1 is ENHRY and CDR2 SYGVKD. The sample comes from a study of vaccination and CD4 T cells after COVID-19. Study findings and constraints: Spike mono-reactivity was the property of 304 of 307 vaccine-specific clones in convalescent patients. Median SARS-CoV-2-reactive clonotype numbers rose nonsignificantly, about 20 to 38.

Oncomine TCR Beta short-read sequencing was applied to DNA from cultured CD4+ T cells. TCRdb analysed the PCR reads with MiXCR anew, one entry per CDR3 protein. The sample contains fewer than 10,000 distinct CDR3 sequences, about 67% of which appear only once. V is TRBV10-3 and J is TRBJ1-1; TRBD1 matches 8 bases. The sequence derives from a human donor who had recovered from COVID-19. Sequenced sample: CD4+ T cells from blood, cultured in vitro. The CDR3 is CAIRGRTGSPQKSTEAFF. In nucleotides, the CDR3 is TGTGCCATCAGAGGCCGGACAGGGTCGCCACAAAAGAGCACTGAAGCTTTCTTT.